This T cell receptor (beta chain) was sequenced in a study of T cells in Graves' hyperthyroidism and ophthalmopathy. About the study: Any treatment followed the collection of peripheral blood at initial diagnosis.

TCR beta CDR3 region amplification was performed from RNA transcripts. TCR CDR3 regions were first amplified by RT-PCR with HTBI primers. TCRdb reanalysed the multiplex PCR reads using MiXCR and keeps one entry per CDR3 protein. The repertoire holds 250,000 to 400,000 distinct CDR3 sequences, with roughly an eighth as singletons. Inclusion characteristics of ophthalmopathy patients comprised a Clinical Activity Score of at least 3, a NOSPECS grade of at least 4, and duration under 3 months. Overall study results and limits: Most expanded thyroid clonotypes above 0.001 also appeared in blood.

Trimming stripped 0 bases from V and 4 bases from J, with 13 bases between. The CDR3 has 15 residues. Germline CDR1 and CDR2: SGHVS and FQNEAQ. This clonotype was counted at least ten times. The antigen is not known. This TCR derives from a woman between 40 and 50 years old with Graves' ophthalmopathy. Sequenced: blood. The V gene is TRBV7-8, the J gene TRBJ2-7; D remains ambiguous. The chain's CDR3 is CASSLAFDPSYEQYF. CDR3 DNA sequence: TGTGCCAGCAGCTTAGCCTTTGACCCCTCTTACGAGCAGTACTTC. The full variable domain, its missing parts supplied by reference TRBV7-8 and TRBJ2-7, is GAGVSQSPRYKVAKRGQDVALRCDPISGHVSLFWYQQALGQGPEFLTYFQNEAQLDKSGLPSDRFFAERPEGSVSTLKIQRTQQEDSAVYLCASSLAFDPSYEQYFGPGTRLTVT.